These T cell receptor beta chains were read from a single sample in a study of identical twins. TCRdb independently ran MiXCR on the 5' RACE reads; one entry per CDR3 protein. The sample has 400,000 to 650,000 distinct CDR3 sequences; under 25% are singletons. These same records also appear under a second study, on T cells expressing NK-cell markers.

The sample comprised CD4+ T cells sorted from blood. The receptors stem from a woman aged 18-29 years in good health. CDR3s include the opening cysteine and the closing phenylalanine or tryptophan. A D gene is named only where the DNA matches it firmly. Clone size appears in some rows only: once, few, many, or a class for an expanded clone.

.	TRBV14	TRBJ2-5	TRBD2	TGTGCCAGCAGCCCGCGGGTGAGCGGGAAAGAGACCCAGTACTTC	CASSPRVSGKETQYF
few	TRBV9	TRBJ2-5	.	TGTGCCAGCAGCCGCAGTGGGGGAGTGACGCAAGAGACCCAGTACTTC	CASSRSGGVTQETQYF
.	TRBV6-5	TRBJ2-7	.	TGTGCCAGCAGTTACTCAGGCGTCAGGGGTACTCAGGAGCAGTACTTC	CASSYSGVRGTQEQYF
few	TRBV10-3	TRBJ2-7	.	TGTGCCATCAGTGAGCCCCATTTCTACGAGCAGTACTTC	CAISEPHFYEQYF
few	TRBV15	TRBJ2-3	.	TGTGCCACCAGCAGTTTATTAGATACGCAGTATTTT	CATSSLLDTQYF
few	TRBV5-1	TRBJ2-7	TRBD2	TGCGCCAGCAGCTTGGCTAGCGGACCCTACGAGCAGTACTTC	CASSLASGPYEQYF
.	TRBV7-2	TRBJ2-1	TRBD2	TGTGCCAGCAGCTTCTCAACAGCCTTAGCGGGAGTCAAGTTCTTC	CASSFSTALAGVKFF
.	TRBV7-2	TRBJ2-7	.	TGTGCCAGCAGCTTTAACCGGGGAGCCTACGAGCAGTACTTC	CASSFNRGAYEQYF
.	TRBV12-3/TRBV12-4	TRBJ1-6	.	TGTGCCAGCAGTTTACAGGGACTGGGAAATTCACCCCTCCACTTT	CASSLQGLGNSPLHF
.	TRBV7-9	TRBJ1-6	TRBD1	TGTGCCAGCAGCTCCGACAGGGGGCAGAATTCACCCCTCCACTTT	CASSSDRGQNSPLHF
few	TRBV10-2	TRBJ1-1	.	TGCGCCAGCAGGAGGGGGGCAGAGAACACTGAAGCTTTCTTT	CASRRGAENTEAFF
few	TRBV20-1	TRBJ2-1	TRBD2	TGCAGTGTAAAGGCTAGCGGGACCGGGAATGAGCAGTTCTTC	CSVKASGTGNEQFF
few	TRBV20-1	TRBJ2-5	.	TGCAGTGCTAGGGAGACGGGGGAGACCCAGTACTTC	CSARETGETQYF
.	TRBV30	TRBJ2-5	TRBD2	TGTGCCTGGAGTGTATGGGGGGGAGAGACCCAGTACTTC	CAWSVWGGETQYF
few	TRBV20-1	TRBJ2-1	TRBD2	TGCAGTGCTAGTAGCAGGACTAGCGGGGGATTTGAGCAGTTCTTC	CSASSRTSGGFEQFF
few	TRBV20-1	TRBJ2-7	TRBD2	TGCAGTGCTGTCCGACTAGCGGGAGCCGAGCAGTACTTC	CSAVRLAGAEQYF
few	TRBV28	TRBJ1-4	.	TGTGCCAGCATTACGGCCGCAACTAATGAAAAACTGTTTTTT	CASITAATNEKLFF
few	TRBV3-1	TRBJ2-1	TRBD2	TGTGCCAGCAGCCTCGGGACTAGCCCCGGATCGGAGCAGTTCTTC	CASSLGTSPGSEQFF
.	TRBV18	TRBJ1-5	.	TGTGCCAGCTCGCCCGGGCAGCGTCAGCCCCAGCATTTT	CASSPGQRQPQHF
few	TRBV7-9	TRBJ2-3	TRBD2	TGTGCCAGCAGCACCTATCAGACTAGCGACAATACGCAGTATTTT	CASSTYQTSDNTQYF
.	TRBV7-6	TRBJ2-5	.	TGTGCCAGCAGCCGGTCTTATTGGGAGACCCAGTACTTC	CASSRSYWETQYF
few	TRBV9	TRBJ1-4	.	TGTGCCAGCAGCAGAGGACCAAGGGGCGGTAATGAAAAACTGTTTTTT	CASSRGPRGGNEKLFF
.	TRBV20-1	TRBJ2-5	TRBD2	TGCAGTGCTTCTAAACCACGCTATAGCGGGGGGCTCCAAGAGACCCAGTACTTC	CSASKPRYSGGLQETQYF
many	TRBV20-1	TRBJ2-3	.	TGCAGTGCTAGGGGGGACACAGATACGCAGTATTTT	CSARGDTDTQYF
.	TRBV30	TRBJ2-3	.	TGTGCCTGGAGTGCTTGGGGCACAGATACGCAGTATTTT	CAWSAWGTDTQYF